The clone carrying this TCR beta chain occurred once. The data were obtained in a study of T cell changes during pregnancy in multiple sclerosis. Assay: immunoSEQ multiplex PCR; the TCRdb copy retains only in-frame clones and omits some. Of over 80,000 clones in the sample, approximately 90% were seen once. The CDR3 has 16 amino acids. Germline V gene sequence: CDR1 KGHSH, CDR2 LQKENI. The J segment lost 2 bases and the V segment lost 5 bases, leaving 6 bases of the junction unmatched. This TCR was recovered from a female donor in good health, enrolled as a control in a pregnancy study. The sample was peripheral blood, taken in the second trimester of pregnancy. The chain has TRBV18 and TRBJ2-2; 9 positions match TRBD2. CDR3 loop: CASSVELAGNTGELFF. The CDR3 coding sequence is TGTGCCAGCTCAGTCGAACTAGCGGGTAACACCGGGGAGCTGTTTTTT.